A single sample gave rise to the 29 T cell receptor beta chains below, sequenced in a study of cytomegalovirus exposure and HLA in healthy donors. Primers: 60 Vbeta forward and 13 Jbeta reverse. The assay was immunoSEQ multiplex PCR, and TCRdb's table has in-frame clones only and misses some. The sample contains about 96,000 clones, approximately 79% of which appear only once. The material sequenced was PBMCs. These receptors were taken from a man younger than 45 in good health and CMV-seronegative.

This clone came up once. The chain couples TRBV19 to TRBJ1-1, with D possibly TRBD1 on 5 matching bases. The CDR3 spans 12 residues. V was pared by 3 bases and J by 9 bases, with 11 bases between. From germline, CDR1 is LNHDA and CDR2 SQIVND (reference sequence). The CDR3 DNA sequence: TGTGCCAGTAGTATGGGGCGGCAGCAAGCTTTCTTT. Its translation is CASSMGRQQAFF.

This clone has more than one count but fewer than ten. The chain couples TRBV29-1 to TRBJ1-1, with 7 bases fitting TRBD1. The length of the CDR3 is 13 residues. Germline V gene sequence: CDR1 SQVTM, CDR2 ANQGSEA. V dropped 4 bases and J dropped 3; count of bases not matched to a gene: 5. In nucleotides, the CDR3 is TGCAGCGTTGTCTGGCAGGGGGACACTGAAGCTTTCTTT. It encodes CSVVWQGDTEAFF. Based on the CDR3 plus reference TRBV29-1 and TRBJ1-1, the full variable domain is SAVISQKPSRDICQRGTSLTIQCQVDSQVTMMFWYRQQPGQSLTLIATANQGSEATYESGFVIDKFPISRPNLTFSTLTVSNMSPEDSSIYLCSVVWQGDTEAFFGQGTRLTVV.

The chain joins TRBV30 to TRBJ2-1; 7 bases agree with TRBD1. Germline CDR1 GTSNPN, CDR2 SVGIG (reference sequence). The CDR3 runs to 15 residues. V dropped 0 bases and J dropped 10; count of bases not matched to a gene: 12. The CDR3 DNA follows: TGTGCCTGGAGTGTAAGAGGGGGCCCCATTTGGGAGCAGTTCTTC. Translated, it gives CAWSVRGGPIWEQFF.

The rearrangement links TRBV28 to TRBJ2-2, with D uncertain. The CDR3 extends over 13 amino acids. CDR1 MDHEN and CDR2 SYDVKM come from the germline V gene. The V end lost 3 bases, the J end lost 6 bases, and 8 bases lay between the germline ends. The CDR3 DNA reads TGTGCCAGCAGTTTGAGATTCGCCGGGGAGCTGTTTTTT. Translating gives CASSLRFAGELFF.

The CDR3 loop is CASSQSQGWNQPQHF. The CDR3 DNA reads TGCGCCAGCAGCCAGTCTCAGGGTTGGAATCAGCCCCAGCATTTT. The J gene is TRBJ1-5, the V gene TRBV4-3; maybe TRBD1 (5 bases). The ends were cut back, 3 bases at V and 4 bases at J, with 13 bases in the middle. The CDR3 sequence is 15 residues long. Germline V gene sequence: CDR1 LGHNA, CDR2 YSLEER.

This sequence joins TRBV6-5 and TRBJ1-4, with D possibly being TRBD1 (6 bases). The CDR3 length is 15 residues. Between the trimmed V and J ends, which lost 6 bases and 3 bases, there was a span of 14 bases. Germline loops: CDR1 MNHEY, CDR2 SVGAGI. CDR3 residues: CASRLSGTPNEKLFF. CDR3 DNA sequence: TGTGCCAGCAGACTCTCCGGGACACCTAATGAAAAACTGTTTTTT.

The chain is built from TRBV5-1 and TRBJ2-7; 9 bases are shared with TRBD1. The CDR3 runs 15 residues. Germline V gene sequence: CDR1 SGHRS, CDR2 YFSETQ. The ends lost 0 bases at V and 4 bases at J; junction bases unmatched: 5. Written as DNA, the CDR3 is TGCGCCAGCAGCTTGGGTGGGACAGGGATTTACGAGCAGTACTTC. This sequence encodes CASSLGGTGIYEQYF.

This clone came up a few times. J is TRBJ2-7 and V is TRBV5-1; TRBD2 aligns across 11 bases. Germline V gene sequence: CDR1 SGHRS, CDR2 YFSETQ. With V trimmed by 2 bases and J by 2 bases, 9 bases remained unmatched. CDR3 length equals 17 residues. The CDR3 loop is CASSLTLAGAQPYEQYF. The CDR3 DNA is TGCGCCAGCAGCTTAACACTAGCGGGGGCGCAACCCTACGAGCAGTACTTC.

V is TRBV10-3 and J is TRBJ2-5, with D unclear. Germline CDR1 reads ENHRY; CDR2 reads SYGVKD. V lost 0 bases and J lost 1, with 9 bases in between. The CDR3 spans 15 residues. In DNA, the CDR3 is TGTGCCATCAGTGAGTCGCGGCAGCTCCAAGAGACCCAGTACTTC. Translation gives CAISESRQLQETQYF.

V is TRBV6-5 and J is TRBJ1-1; maybe TRBD1 (6 bases). This CDR3 comprises 14 residues. Per the germline V gene, CDR1 is MNHEY and CDR2 is SVGAGI. Trimming took off 2 bases at V and 5 bases at J, with 12 bases between the two ends. CDR3 nucleotide sequence: TGTGCCAGCAGTTACCAGGGGATGAGGACTGAAGCTTTCTTT. Its translation: CASSYQGMRTEAFF.

The chain joins TRBV4-1 to TRBJ2-7, with unresolved D. The CDR3 covers 16 residues. The ends were cut back, 3 bases at V and 0 bases at J, with 15 bases in the middle. CDR1 is MGHRA, CDR2 YSYEKL, per germline. The CDR3 DNA reads TGCGCCAGCAGCCAGATAGACATACTTAGCTCCTACGAGCAGTACTTC. Its protein is CASSQIDILSSYEQYF.

This clone was observed once. The chain is built from TRBV18 and TRBJ2-1, with TRBD2 matching over 9 bases. Germline V CDR1 and CDR2: KGHSH, LQKENI. The CDR3 is 16 amino acids. J lost 6 bases, V lost 4 bases, and 10 bases had no gene match. The CDR3, as DNA: TGTGCCAGCTCACTAAAAGGGACTAGCTCCGGCAATGAGCAGTTCTTC. This translates into CASSLKGTSSGNEQFF.

The V gene is TRBV5-1, the J gene TRBJ2-1; 8 bases line up with TRBD2. The CDR3 extends over 16 amino acids. Unmatched junction bases numbered 10, after V lost 0 bases and J lost 8 bases. Germline assignment: CDR1 SGHRS and CDR2 YFSETQ. CDR3 DNA: TGCGCCAGCAGCTTGGTTTCCGGGGGGGAAGGTGATGAGCAGTTCTTC. Its protein product is CASSLVSGGEGDEQFF.

The chain employs TRBV28 and TRBJ1-1; D is undetermined. This CDR3 comprises 17 residues. The germline V gene has CDR1 MDHEN and CDR2 SYDVKM. V gave up 1 base and J gave up 4 bases, with 19 bases separating them. The CDR3 spells CASSLSPPAAPGTEAFF. The CDR3 DNA reads as TGTGCCAGCAGTTTATCTCCACCAGCAGCCCCGGGCACTGAAGCTTTCTTT. The complete variable domain, with remaining parts taken from reference TRBV28 and TRBJ1-1, reads DVKVTQSSRYLVKRTGEKVFLECVQDMDHENMFWYRQDPGLGLRLIYFSYDVKMKEKGDIPEGYSVSREKKERFSLILESASTNQTSMYLCASSLSPPAAPGTEAFFGQGTRLTVV.

V is TRBV12-5 and J is TRBJ2-5; unclear D gene. Germline CDR1 is LGHNT and CDR2 is FRNRAP. This CDR3 region has 15 residues. V was shortened by 0 bases and J by 4 bases, with 12 bases between the two germline ends. The CDR3 sequence is CASGLVQHLGETQYF. DNA of the CDR3: TGTGCTAGTGGTTTGGTCCAACACCTTGGAGAGACCCAGTACTTC.

The rearrangement uses TRBV5-1 and TRBJ1-1; D not certain. The CDR3 has 14 residues. CDR1 is SGHRS, CDR2 YFSETQ, per germline. V lost 3 bases to trimming and J lost 1 base, with 10 bases between them. The CDR3 loop is CASSWETTNTEAFF. CDR3 coding DNA: TGCGCCAGCAGCTGGGAGACAACGAACACTGAAGCTTTCTTT.

The chain is built from TRBV2 and TRBJ1-1; D might be TRBD1 (6 bases). Germline values: CDR1 SNHLY, CDR2 FYNNEI. CDR3 length equals 12 residues. V was cut by 6 bases and J by 5 bases, with 10 bases left in between. The CDR3 region is CASSPGATEAFF. CDR3 nucleotide sequence: TGTGCCAGCAGCCCAGGGGCAACTGAAGCTTTCTTT.

This clone was seen a handful of times. The CDR3 is CASRGQGIGTEAFF. In DNA, the CDR3 is TGTGCCAGCAGGGGACAGGGAATAGGCACTGAAGCTTTCTTT. The chain links TRBV28 to TRBJ1-1; 9 positions match TRBD1. The germline V gene has CDR1 MDHEN and CDR2 SYDVKM. The V segment lost 6 bases and the J segment 4 bases; nucleotides outside the gene matches: 6. The CDR3 length is 14 residues.

The V and J genes are TRBV9 and TRBJ1-1; D may be TRBD1 (6 bases). The CDR3 length is 12 residues. Trimming left V 4 bases short and J 8 bases short, with 12 bases between. CDR1 is SGDLS and CDR2 is YYNGEE in the germline V gene. CDR3 in amino acids: CASSPGAAEAFF. As DNA, the CDR3 is TGTGCCAGCAGCCCAGGGGCCGCAGAAGCTTTCTTT.

The chain combines TRBV29-1 with TRBJ1-2; no clear D. Looked up from germline, CDR1 is SQVTM and CDR2 is ANQGSEA. V dropped 3 bases and J dropped 2 bases, with 7 bases sitting between them. This CDR3 is 12 amino acids long. The CDR3: CSVDTVNYGYTF. For the CDR3, the DNA is TGCAGCGTTGATACGGTGAACTATGGCTACACCTTC.

This clone was seen a single time. V is TRBV13 and J is TRBJ1-1, with D uncertain. CDR1 is PRHDT and CDR2 is FYEKMQ in the germline V gene (reference sequence). The CDR3 spans 14 residues. Trimming shortened V by 2 bases and J by 3 bases, and 10 bases separated the two germline ends. CDR3 sequence reads: CASSLRQVDTEAFF. The CDR3 DNA sequence: TGTGCCAGCAGCTTAAGGCAGGTGGACACTGAAGCTTTCTTT.

This clone turned up a few times. J is TRBJ1-1 and V is TRBV29-1; no clear D. Germline CDR1 SQVTM, CDR2 ANQGSEA. Between the trimmed V and J ends, which lost 6 bases and 7 bases, there was a span of 18 bases. The CDR3 is 13 amino acids. The CDR3: CSVWSPQTLEAFF. The CDR3 DNA sequence: TGCAGCGTCTGGAGTCCCCAAACACTTGAAGCTTTCTTT.

V usage is TRBV2 and J usage is TRBJ1-1; the D is unclear. Germline V CDR1 and CDR2: SNHLY, FYNNEI. The V gene lost 0 bases and the J gene lost 0 bases, with 8 bases spanning the gap. The CDR3 runs to 15 residues. The CDR3 loop is CASSEAERMNTEAFF. The CDR3 DNA reads TGTGCCAGCAGTGAAGCGGAGAGGATGAACACTGAAGCTTTCTTT.

V usage is TRBV5-6 and J usage is TRBJ2-1; 11 bases align to TRBD2. This CDR3 is 16 amino acids long. Trimming at V came to 5 bases and at J to 1 base, leaving 5 bases not matched to a gene. Germline V gene lookup returns CDR1 SGHDT and CDR2 YYEEEE. For the CDR3, the DNA is TGTGCCAGCAGTCATATAGCGGGGGGGTCCTACAATGAGCAGTTCTTC. It is translated as CASSHIAGGSYNEQFF.

This chain links TRBV5-1 with TRBJ2-1, with 10 bases lining up with TRBD2. In germline, CDR1 is SGHRS, CDR2 YFSETQ. J was trimmed by 5 bases and V by 3 bases; bases with no gene match: 5. There are 15 residues in the CDR3. CDR3 residues: CASSSYGLADNEQFF. The CDR3 region has the DNA TGCGCCAGCAGCTCATACGGACTAGCGGACAATGAGCAGTTCTTC. Drawing the rest from reference TRBV5-1 and TRBJ2-1, the complete variable domain is KAGVTQTPRYLIKTRGQQVTLSCSPISGHRSVSWYQQTPGQGLQFLFEYFSETQRNKGNFPGRFSGRQFSNSRSEMNVSTLELGDSALYLCASSSYGLADNEQFFGPGTRLTVL.

The chain is built from TRBV5-1 and TRBJ2-5, with TRBD1 as a possible D gene (5 bases). V gave up 4 bases and J gave up 4 bases, with 14 bases separating them. In germline, CDR1 is SGHRS, CDR2 YFSETQ. CDR3 length: 14 amino acids. CDR3 region: CASSRFLGPETQYF. CDR3 nucleotides: TGCGCCAGCAGCCGATTCTTGGGGCCAGAGACCCAGTACTTC.

The CDR3 nucleotides read TGTGCCAGTACTCCGACAGGGGGCCACAACAATGAGCAGTTCTTC. This translates into CASTPTGGHNNEQFF. V gene TRBV19 combines with J gene TRBJ2-1; TRBD1 aligns across 10 bases. V lost 7 bases to trimming and J lost 5 bases; unmatched junction nucleotides: 8. Per germline, CDR1 LNHDA and CDR2 SQIVND (reference sequence). The CDR3 is 15 amino acids.

The chain carries TRBV5-1 and TRBJ2-5, with 12 bases aligning to TRBD2. Germline V gene sequence: CDR1 SGHRS, CDR2 YFSETQ. With V trimmed by 2 bases and J by 2 bases, 4 bases remained unmatched. There are 16 residues in the CDR3. The CDR3 DNA is TGCGCCAGCAGCTTAATACTAGCGGGGGGTCAAGAGACCCAGTACTTC. Translating gives CASSLILAGGQETQYF.

In this sample, this clone turned up a few times. V is TRBV2 and J is TRBJ1-2; a weak D match, TRBD1 (6 bases). Germline V gene lookup returns CDR1 SNHLY and CDR2 FYNNEI. The V gene lost 4 bases and the J gene lost 7 bases, with 10 bases spanning the gap. The CDR3 is 12 residues long. For the CDR3, the DNA is TGTGCCAGCAGTGTCGCAGGGGCTGGCTACACCTTC. Translation gives CASSVAGAGYTF.